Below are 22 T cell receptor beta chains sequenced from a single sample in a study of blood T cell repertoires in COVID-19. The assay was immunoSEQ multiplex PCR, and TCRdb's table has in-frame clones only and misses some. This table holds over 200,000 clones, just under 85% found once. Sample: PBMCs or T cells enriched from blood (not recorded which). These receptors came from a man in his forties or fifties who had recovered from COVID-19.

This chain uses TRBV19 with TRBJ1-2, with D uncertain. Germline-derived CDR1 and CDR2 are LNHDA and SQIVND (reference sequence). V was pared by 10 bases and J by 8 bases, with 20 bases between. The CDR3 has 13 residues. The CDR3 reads CANPYWRVRGYTF. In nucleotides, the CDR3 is TGTGCCAATCCTTACTGGCGGGTCAGGGGCTACACCTTC.

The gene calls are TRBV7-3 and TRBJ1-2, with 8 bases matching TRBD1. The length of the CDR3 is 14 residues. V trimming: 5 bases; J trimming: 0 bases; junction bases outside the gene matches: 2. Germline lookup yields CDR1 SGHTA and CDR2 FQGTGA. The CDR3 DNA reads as TGTGCCAGCAGCCGACAGGGGACTAACTATGGCTACACCTTC. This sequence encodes CASSRQGTNYGYTF. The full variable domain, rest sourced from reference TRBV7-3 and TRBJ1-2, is GAGVSQTPSNKVTEKGKYVELRCDPISGHTALYWYRQSLGQGPEFLIYFQGTGAADDSGLPNDRFFAVRPEGSVSTLKIQRTERGDSAVYLCASSRQGTNYGYTFGSGTRLTVV.

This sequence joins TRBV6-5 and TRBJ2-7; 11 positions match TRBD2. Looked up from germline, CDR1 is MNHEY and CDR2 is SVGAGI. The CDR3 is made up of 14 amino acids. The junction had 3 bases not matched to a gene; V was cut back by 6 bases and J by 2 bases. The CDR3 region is CASRIAGGAYEQYF. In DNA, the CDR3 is TGTGCCAGCAGGATAGCGGGAGGGGCCTACGAGCAGTACTTC.

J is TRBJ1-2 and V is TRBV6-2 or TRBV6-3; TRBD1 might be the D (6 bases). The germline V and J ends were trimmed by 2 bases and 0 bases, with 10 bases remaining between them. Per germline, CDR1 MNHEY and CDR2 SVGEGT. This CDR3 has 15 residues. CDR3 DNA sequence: TGTGCCAGCAGTTACCCTGGGACATCTAACTATGGCTACACCTTC. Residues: CASSYPGTSNYGYTF.

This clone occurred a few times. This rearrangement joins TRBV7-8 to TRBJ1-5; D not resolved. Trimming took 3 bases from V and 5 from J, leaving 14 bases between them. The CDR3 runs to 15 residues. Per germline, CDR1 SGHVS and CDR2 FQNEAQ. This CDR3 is CASSFTAGGHQPQHF. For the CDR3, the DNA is TGTGCCAGCAGCTTTACCGCCGGAGGACATCAGCCCCAGCATTTT.

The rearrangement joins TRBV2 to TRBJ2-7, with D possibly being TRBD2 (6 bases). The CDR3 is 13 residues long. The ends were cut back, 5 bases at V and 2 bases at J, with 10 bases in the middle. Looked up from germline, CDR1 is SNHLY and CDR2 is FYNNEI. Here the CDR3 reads CASSPAGTYEQYF. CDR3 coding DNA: TGTGCCAGCAGTCCTGCGGGGACCTACGAGCAGTACTTC.

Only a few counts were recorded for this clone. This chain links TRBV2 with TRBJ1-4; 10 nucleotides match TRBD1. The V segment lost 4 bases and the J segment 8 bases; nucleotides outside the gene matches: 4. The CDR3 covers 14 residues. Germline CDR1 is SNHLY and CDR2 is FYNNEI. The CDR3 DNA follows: TGTGCCAGCAGTGGCGGGACAGGGGTCGAAAAACTGTTTTTT. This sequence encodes CASSGGTGVEKLFF.

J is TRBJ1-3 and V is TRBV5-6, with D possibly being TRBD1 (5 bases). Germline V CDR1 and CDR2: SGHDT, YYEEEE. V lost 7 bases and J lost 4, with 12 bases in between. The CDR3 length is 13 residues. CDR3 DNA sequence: TGTGCCAGCGCAAGGGGTTCCGGAAACACCATATATTTT. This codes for CASARGSGNTIYF.

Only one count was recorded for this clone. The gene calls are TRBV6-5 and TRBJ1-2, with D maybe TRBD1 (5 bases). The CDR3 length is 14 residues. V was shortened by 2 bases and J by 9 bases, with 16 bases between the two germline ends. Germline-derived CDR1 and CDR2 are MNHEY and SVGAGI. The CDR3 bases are TGTGCCAGCAGTTACGGAGGGGTAGCAAGAAGCTACACCTTC. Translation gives CASSYGGVARSYTF.

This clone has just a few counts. In nucleotides, the CDR3 is TGTGCCAGCAGCCTCCGACCGGGACAGGGGCGAGATACGCAGTATTTT. Translating it yields CASSLRPGQGRDTQYF. The rearrangement links TRBV7-9 to TRBJ2-3, with TRBD1 identical over 10 bases. The CDR3 sequence is 16 residues long. CDR1 and CDR2 (germline): SEHNR, FQNEAQ (reference sequence). The V segment lost 5 bases and the J segment 5 bases; nucleotides outside the gene matches: 10.

The CDR3: CASSGEQIGTQYF. DNA for the CDR3: TGCGCCAGCAGCGGGGAACAGATCGGTACGCAGTATTTT. The chain joins TRBV10-1 to TRBJ2-3; a possible D gene is TRBD2 (5 bases). Germline CDR1 and CDR2: WNHNN and SYGVQD (reference sequence). The CDR3 is made up of 13 amino acids. The V end lost 6 bases, the J end lost 8 bases, and 15 bases lay between the germline ends.

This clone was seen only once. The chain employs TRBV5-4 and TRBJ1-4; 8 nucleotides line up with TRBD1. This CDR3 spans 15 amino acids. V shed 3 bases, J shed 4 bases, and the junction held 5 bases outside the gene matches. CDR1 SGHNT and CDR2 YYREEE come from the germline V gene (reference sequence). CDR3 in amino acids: CASSSGQVNNEKLFF. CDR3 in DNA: TGTGCCAGCAGCTCGGGACAGGTCAATAATGAAAAACTGTTTTTT.

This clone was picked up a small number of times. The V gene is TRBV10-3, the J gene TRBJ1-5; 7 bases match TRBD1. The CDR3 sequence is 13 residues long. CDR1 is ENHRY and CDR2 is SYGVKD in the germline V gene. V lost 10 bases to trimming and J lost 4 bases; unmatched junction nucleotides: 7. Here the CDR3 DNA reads TGTGCCACCCAGACAGGGATGAATCAGCCCCAGCATTTT. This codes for CATQTGMNQPQHF.

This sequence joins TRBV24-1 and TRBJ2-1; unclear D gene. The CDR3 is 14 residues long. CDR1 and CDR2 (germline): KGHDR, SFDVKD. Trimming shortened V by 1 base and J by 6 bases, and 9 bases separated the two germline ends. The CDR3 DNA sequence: TGTGCCACCAGTGATTTTTCCGGGTCCAATGAGCAGTTCTTC. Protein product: CATSDFSGSNEQFF.

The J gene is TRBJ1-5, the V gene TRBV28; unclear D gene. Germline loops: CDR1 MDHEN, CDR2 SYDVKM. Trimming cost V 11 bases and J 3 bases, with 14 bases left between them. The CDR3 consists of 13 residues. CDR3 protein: CAVRPQNNQPQHF. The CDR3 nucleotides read TGTGCCGTGCGCCCACAGAACAATCAGCCCCAGCATTTT.

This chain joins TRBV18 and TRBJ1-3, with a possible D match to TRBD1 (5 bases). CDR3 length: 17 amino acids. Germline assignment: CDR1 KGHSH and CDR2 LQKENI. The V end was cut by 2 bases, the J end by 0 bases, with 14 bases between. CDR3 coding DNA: TGTGCCAGCTCACCAATAAGGGGCGGACCCTCTGGAAACACCATATATTTT. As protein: CASSPIRGGPSGNTIYF.

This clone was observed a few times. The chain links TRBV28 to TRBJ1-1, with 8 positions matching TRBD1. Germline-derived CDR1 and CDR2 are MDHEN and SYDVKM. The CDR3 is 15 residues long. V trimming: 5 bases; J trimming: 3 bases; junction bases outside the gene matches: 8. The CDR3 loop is CASSNRQGSYTEAFF. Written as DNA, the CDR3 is TGTGCCAGCAGTAACCGACAGGGGAGTTACACTGAAGCTTTCTTT.

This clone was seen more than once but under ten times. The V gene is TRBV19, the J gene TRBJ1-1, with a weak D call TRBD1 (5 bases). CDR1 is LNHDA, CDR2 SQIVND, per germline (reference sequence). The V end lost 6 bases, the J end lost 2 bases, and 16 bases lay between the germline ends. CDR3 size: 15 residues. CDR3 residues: CASSPWGRLNTEAFF. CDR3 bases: TGTGCCAGTAGCCCATGGGGCAGACTTAACACTGAAGCTTTCTTT.

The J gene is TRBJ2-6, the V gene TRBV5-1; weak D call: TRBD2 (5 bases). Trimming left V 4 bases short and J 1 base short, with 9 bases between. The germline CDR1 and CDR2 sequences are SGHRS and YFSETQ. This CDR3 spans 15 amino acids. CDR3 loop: CASSPSGSGANVLTF. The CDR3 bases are TGCGCCAGCAGCCCGAGCGGTTCTGGGGCCAACGTCCTGACTTTC.

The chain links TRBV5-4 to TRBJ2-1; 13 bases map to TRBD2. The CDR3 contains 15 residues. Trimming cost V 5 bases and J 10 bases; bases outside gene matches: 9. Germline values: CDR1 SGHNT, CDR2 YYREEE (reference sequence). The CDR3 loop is CASRYTSGRAGEQFF. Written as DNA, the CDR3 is TGTGCCAGCAGGTACACTAGCGGGAGGGCGGGGGAGCAGTTCTTC.

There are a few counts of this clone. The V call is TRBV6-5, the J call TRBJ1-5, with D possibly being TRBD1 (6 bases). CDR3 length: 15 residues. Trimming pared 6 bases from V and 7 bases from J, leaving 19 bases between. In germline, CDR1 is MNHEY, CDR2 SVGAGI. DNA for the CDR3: TGTGCCAGCAGCCGACAGGCAGCCGGGGAACAGCCCCAGCATTTT. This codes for CASSRQAAGEQPQHF.

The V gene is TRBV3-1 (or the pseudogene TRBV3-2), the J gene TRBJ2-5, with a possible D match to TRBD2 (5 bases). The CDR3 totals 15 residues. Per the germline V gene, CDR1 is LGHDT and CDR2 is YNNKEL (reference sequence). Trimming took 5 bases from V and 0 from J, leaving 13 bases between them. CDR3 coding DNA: TGTGCCAGCAGCTATCAGTGGGGAGACCAAGAGACCCAGTACTTC. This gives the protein CASSYQWGDQETQYF.